One sample yielded the 22 T cell receptor beta chains listed below, sequenced in a study of T cell repertoires in cytomegalovirus infection. From the reads, TCRdb called clonotypes with MiXCR, one entry per CDR3 protein. In the table there are a few hundred thousand distinct CDR3 sequences, roughly 13% of which are singletons. The sequencing sample was made of PBMCs. These receptors came from a human donor in good health (CMV status not recorded). Some clones in this sample may be carry-over from other donors' samples.

V is TRBV5-1 and J is TRBJ2-3; D not certain. Per germline, CDR1 SGHRS and CDR2 YFSETQ. This CDR3 contains 16 residues. V dropped 0 bases and J dropped 0 bases, with 11 bases sitting between them. Here the CDR3 DNA reads TGCGCCAGCAGCTTGGGTGAGAGAACTAGCACAGATACGCAGTATTTT. It is translated as CASSLGERTSTDTQYF.

Many counts were recorded for this clonotype. The chain employs TRBV28 and TRBJ2-7, with TRBD2 matching over 7 bases. Trimming at V came to 1 base and at J to 3 bases, leaving 9 bases not matched to a gene. From germline, CDR1 is MDHEN and CDR2 SYDVKM. The CDR3 has 16 amino acids. This CDR3 reads CASSLFVSSGGYEQYF. Here the CDR3 DNA reads TGTGCCAGCAGTTTATTCGTTTCTAGCGGCGGCTACGAGCAGTACTTC.

V gene TRBV28 combines with J gene TRBJ2-5, with D hard to call. Trimming removed 3 bases at V and 5 bases at J, with 13 bases between. The germline gives CDR1 MDHEN, CDR2 SYDVKM. The CDR3 runs to 14 residues. The CDR3: CASSLVRTVETQYF. The CDR3 bases are TGTGCCAGCAGTTTGGTCCGGACGGTTGAGACCCAGTACTTC.

This clonotype was found a few times. The chain combines TRBV9 with TRBJ2-3, with 7 bases fitting TRBD2. V was pared by 0 bases and J by 5 bases, with 18 bases of the junction left unmatched. The CDR3 consists of 19 residues. Germline CDR1 SGDLS, CDR2 YYNGEE. CDR3: CASSVGAGGSFGGGDTQYF. DNA for the CDR3: TGTGCCAGCAGCGTAGGGGCTGGCGGGAGCTTTGGAGGTGGAGATACGCAGTATTTT.

This clonotype appeared once. This rearrangement joins TRBV29-1 to TRBJ1-1, with D tentatively TRBD1 (5 bases). CDR3 size: 12 residues. Germline assignment: CDR1 SQVTM and CDR2 ANQGSEA. The germline V and J ends were trimmed by 4 bases and 7 bases, with 13 bases remaining between them. The CDR3 spells CSVGGRRIEAFF. The CDR3 DNA sequence: TGCAGCGTTGGGGGCAGACGCATTGAAGCTTTCTTT.

This clonotype has more than one count but fewer than ten. The V and J genes are TRBV29-1 and TRBJ2-1, with TRBD2 matching over 11 bases. With 8 bases clipped from V and 9 bases from J, the junction kept 6 bases outside the gene matches. This CDR3 spans 12 amino acids. Germline V gives CDR1 SQVTM, CDR2 ANQGSEA. This chain's CDR3 is CSILAGVSEQFF. The CDR3 bases are TGCAGCATACTAGCGGGAGTAAGTGAGCAGTTCTTC.

This clonotype was recorded at least ten times. This rearrangement joins TRBV18 to TRBJ1-2; 9 bases agree with TRBD1. Germline V lookup: CDR1 KGHSH, CDR2 LQKENI. V shed 6 bases and J 2 bases; nucleotides not matched to a gene: 7. CDR3 size: 15 residues. DNA of the CDR3: TGTGCCAGCTCCCAGGTGGGGACAGGGAACTATGGCTACACCTTC. Protein: CASSQVGTGNYGYTF.

The chain couples TRBV9 to TRBJ2-6; D gene uncertain. Germline values: CDR1 SGDLS, CDR2 YYNGEE. With 0 bases removed from V and 1 base from J, the gap between germline ends came to 8 bases. The CDR3 is 16 amino acids. CDR3 in DNA: TGTGCCAGCAGCGTAGGGTCCGGGTCTGGGGCCAACGTCCTGACTTTC. Protein: CASSVGSGSGANVLTF.

The chain employs TRBV6-2 or TRBV6-3 and TRBJ1-1, with no clear D. V gave up 4 bases and J gave up 1 base, with 4 bases separating them. This CDR3 spans 12 amino acids. Germline V lookup: CDR1 MNHEY, CDR2 SVGEGT. In nucleotides, the CDR3 is TGTGCCAGCAGTTGGGGGAACACTGAAGCTTTCTTT. Protein product: CASSWGNTEAFF.

This clonotype was seen many times. The J gene is TRBJ1-1, the V gene TRBV5-1; D unresolved. V lost 7 bases, J lost 1 base, and 14 bases lay in between. Germline values: CDR1 SGHRS, CDR2 YFSETQ. The CDR3 spans 14 residues. For the CDR3, the DNA is TGCGCCAGCCCCAAGGCCAAAGAGAACACTGAAGCTTTCTTT. Translation gives CASPKAKENTEAFF.

The chain carries TRBV20-1 and TRBJ2-7, with D possibly matching TRBD2 (5 bases). From germline, CDR1 is DFQATT and CDR2 SNEGSKA (reference sequence). Trimming removed 6 bases at V and 2 bases at J, with 20 bases between. The CDR3 sequence is 15 residues long. CDR3 bases: TGCAGTGCCCCAAGAGAGGGAAGCTTTCCCTACGAGCAGTACTTC. Amino acid sequence: CSAPREGSFPYEQYF.

V gene TRBV20-1 combines with J gene TRBJ2-1; D is possibly TRBD2 (7 bases). This CDR3 comprises 15 residues. Germline loops: CDR1 DFQATT, CDR2 SNEGSKA (reference sequence). V was pared by 6 bases and J by 5 bases, with 20 bases between. CDR3 coding DNA: TGCAGTGCCCCACACGGGGGGCTAGCGGACAATGAGCAGTTCTTC. Its protein is CSAPHGGLADNEQFF.

This clonotype showed up just a few times. CDR3 region: CASSFLAGSHEQFF. The CDR3 DNA sequence: TGTGCCAGCAGCTTCCTGGCAGGGAGTCATGAGCAGTTCTTC. V is TRBV5-6 and J is TRBJ2-1; either TRBD1 or TRBD2 may supply D (5 bases each). V dropped 2 bases and J dropped 8 bases, with 14 bases sitting between them. From germline, CDR1 is SGHDT and CDR2 YYEEEE. The CDR3 runs 14 residues. Looking up the rest from reference TRBV5-6 and TRBJ2-1 gives the full variable domain: DAGVTQSPTHLIKTRGQQVTLRCSPKSGHDTVSWYQQALGQGPQFIFQYYEEEERQRGNFPDRFSGHQFPNYSSELNVNALLLGDSALYLCASSFLAGSHEQFFGPGTRLTVL.

This clonotype occurred a few times. This chain uses TRBV5-4 with TRBJ2-3; 7 positions match TRBD1. The V gene's germline CDR1 is SGHNT and CDR2 YYREEE (reference sequence). Trimming removed 2 bases from V and 6 bases from J; junction bases left unmatched: 9. CDR3 length: 15 residues. CDR3 sequence reads: CASSFKGALMDTQYF. CDR3 bases: TGTGCCAGCAGCTTTAAGGGGGCGCTTATGGATACGCAGTATTTT. The whole variable domain, filled in from reference TRBV5-4 and TRBJ2-3, reads ETGVTQSPTHLIKTRGQQVTLRCSSQSGHNTVSWYQQALGQGPQFIFQYYREEENGRGNFPPRFSGLQFPNYSSELNVNALELDDSALYLCASSFKGALMDTQYFGPGTRLTVL.

The CDR3 nucleotides are TGTGCCAGCAGCGACGGGACAGGAATGGGCTACGAGCAGTACTTC. It is translated as CASSDGTGMGYEQYF. The chain is built from TRBV9 and TRBJ2-7; 8 bases match TRBD1. The V gene's germline CDR1 is SGDLS and CDR2 YYNGEE. The CDR3 is 15 amino acids. Losses at the gene ends were 3 bases for V and 3 bases for J; bases not matched to a gene: 8.

Ten or more counts support this clonotype. J is TRBJ2-7 and V is TRBV7-2; no definite D call. CDR3 length equals 14 residues. Germline CDR1 reads SGHTA; CDR2 reads FQGNSA. Trimming took 5 bases from V and 3 from J, leaving 14 bases between them. The CDR3 spells CASSLLLPGYEQYF. The CDR3 coding sequence is TGTGCCAGCAGCCTTCTCCTCCCGGGCTACGAGCAGTACTTC.

This clonotype showed up many times. The DNA for the CDR3 is TGTGCCAGCAGTTTAGCGCAGGGCCTCAAGGACTACACCTTC. As protein: CASSLAQGLKDYTF. The genes are TRBV12-3 or TRBV12-4 and TRBJ1-2, with D maybe TRBD1 (5 bases). V dropped 0 bases and J dropped 10 bases, with 15 bases sitting between them. There are 14 residues in the CDR3.

The chain couples TRBV20-1 to TRBJ1-1, with 9 positions matching TRBD1. The CDR3 totals 14 residues. Germline CDR1 DFQATT, CDR2 SNEGSKA (reference sequence). J lost 5 bases, V lost 6 bases, and 10 bases had no gene match. The CDR3 nucleotides read TGCAGTGCCTCCCTAAGAGGACAGGGGACTGAAGCTTTCTTT. This sequence encodes CSASLRGQGTEAFF.

This clonotype was picked up many times. The chain combines TRBV6-1 with TRBJ2-5, with TRBD1 as a possible D gene (5 bases). The CDR3 is made up of 13 amino acids. V was trimmed by 4 bases and J by 10 bases, leaving 16 bases between them. Germline loops: CDR1 MNHNS, CDR2 SASEGT. Here the CDR3 DNA reads TGTGCCAGCAGTGTACAGGCCCTGTGGGACCAGTACTTC. Its translation: CASSVQALWDQYF.

The chain employs TRBV2 and TRBJ1-5; 7 bases align to TRBD1. CDR3 length: 13 amino acids. With 4 bases clipped from V and 7 bases from J, the junction kept 4 bases outside the gene matches. The germline V gene has CDR1 SNHLY and CDR2 FYNNEI. The CDR3 here is CASSVTGRQPQHF. CDR3 in DNA: TGTGCCAGCAGTGTGACAGGGCGCCAGCCCCAGCATTTT.

This clonotype was counted ten times or more. The rearrangement uses TRBV7-2 and TRBJ2-1, with 9 bases that match TRBD2. CDR1 and CDR2 (germline): SGHTA, FQGNSA. CDR3 length: 14 residues. Trimming removed 2 bases from V and 10 bases from J; junction bases left unmatched: 6. In nucleotides, the CDR3 is TGTGCCAGCAGCTTAAACCTGCTAGCGGGAGAGCAGTTCTTC. This encodes CASSLNLLAGEQFF.

The table lists this clonotype with many counts. The gene calls are TRBV29-1 and TRBJ2-7, with TRBD1 as a possible D gene (5 bases). Looked up from germline, CDR1 is SQVTM and CDR2 is ANQGSEA. Trimming took 7 bases from V and 3 from J, leaving 16 bases between them. This CDR3 region has 13 residues. CDR3 sequence reads: CSALDAQGYEQYF. CDR3 coding DNA: TGCAGCGCCCTCGATGCCCAGGGCTACGAGCAGTACTTC.